These T cell receptor beta chains were read from a single sample in a study of OX40 agonist ivuxolimab in advanced cancers. TCRdb's copy holds only in-frame clones and misses some; the assay was immunoSEQ multiplex PCR. This table holds around 67,000 clones, around 80% found once. The sequences come from CD4+ or CD8+ T cells sorted from blood, collected in a trial of the OX40 agonist ivuxolimab. The receptors stem from an adult with an advanced solid tumor such as melanoma, head and neck, liver or kidney cancer. Each CDR3 is given with its conserved first and last residue. D genes are given only for firm matches. Clone size appears in some rows only: once, few, many, or a class for an expanded clone.

clone_size: .
cdr3_length: 15
j_call: TRBJ2-1
d_call: .
v_call: TRBV30
cdr3_aa: CAWNPGESSYNEQFF
cdr3_nt: TGTGCCTGGAACCCAGGTGAGAGCTCCTACAATGAGCAGTTCTTC

clone_size: .
cdr3_length: 13
j_call: TRBJ1-2
d_call: TRBD1
v_call: TRBV30
cdr3_aa: CAWSLDRGDGYTF
cdr3_nt: TGTGCCTGGAGCCTAGACAGGGGCGATGGCTACACCTTC

clone_size: .
cdr3_length: 13
j_call: TRBJ1-1
d_call: .
v_call: TRBV2
cdr3_aa: CATGLGGNTEAFF
cdr3_nt: TGTGCCACCGGTCTGGGCGGGAACACTGAAGCTTTCTTT

clone_size: .
cdr3_length: 14
j_call: TRBJ1-5
d_call: .
v_call: TRBV2
cdr3_aa: CASSATGSSQPQHF
cdr3_nt: TGTGCCAGCAGCGCGACCGGGAGCAGTCAGCCCCAGCATTTT

clone_size: once
cdr3_length: 16
j_call: TRBJ2-7
d_call: .
v_call: TRBV6-5
cdr3_aa: CASSFTRVGAGYEQYF
cdr3_nt: TGTGCCAGCAGTTTCACCCGAGTGGGGGCCGGCTACGAGCAGTACTTC

clone_size: .
cdr3_length: 17
j_call: TRBJ2-2
d_call: .
v_call: TRBV5-8
cdr3_aa: CASTPGSLLGDTGELFF
cdr3_nt: TGTGCCAGCACCCCGGGGTCCCTATTGGGAGACACCGGGGAGCTGTTTTTT

clone_size: .
cdr3_length: 15
j_call: TRBJ2-1
d_call: TRBD1
v_call: TRBV5-4
cdr3_aa: CASSLDREAYNEQFF
cdr3_nt: TGTGCCAGCAGCCTAGACAGGGAAGCATACAATGAGCAGTTCTTC

clone_size: .
cdr3_length: 16
j_call: TRBJ2-3
d_call: .
v_call: TRBV7-9
cdr3_aa: CASSLSRGTLTDTQYF
cdr3_nt: TGTGCCAGCAGCTTATCCCGAGGGACGCTCACAGATACGCAGTATTTT

clone_size: .
cdr3_length: 16
j_call: TRBJ2-2
d_call: TRBD2
v_call: TRBV30
cdr3_aa: CAWSVGLAENTGELFF
cdr3_nt: TGTGCCTGGAGTGTAGGACTAGCGGAGAACACCGGGGAGCTGTTTTTT

clone_size: .
cdr3_length: 12
j_call: TRBJ2-2
d_call: .
v_call: TRBV19
cdr3_aa: CASRRGAGELFF
cdr3_nt: TGTGCCAGTCGCAGGGGCGCCGGGGAGCTGTTTTTT

clone_size: .
cdr3_length: 15
j_call: TRBJ2-7
d_call: .
v_call: TRBV5-6
cdr3_aa: CASSLTGQGAYEQYF
cdr3_nt: TGTGCCAGCAGCTTGACGGGTCAGGGAGCCTACGAGCAGTACTTC

clone_size: .
cdr3_length: 10
j_call: TRBJ1-1
d_call: .
v_call: TRBV7-9
cdr3_aa: CASSPDEAFF
cdr3_nt: TGTGCCAGCAGCCCGGACGAAGCTTTCTTT

clone_size: once
cdr3_length: 19
j_call: TRBJ2-5
d_call: TRBD1
v_call: TRBV27
cdr3_aa: CASSFGFRGQARRTGTQYF
cdr3_nt: TGTGCCAGCAGTTTTGGCTTCCGGGGACAGGCCCGCCGCACGGGGACCCAGTACTTC

clone_size: few
cdr3_length: 14
j_call: TRBJ1-1
d_call: .
v_call: TRBV10-3
cdr3_aa: CAITQGQMNTEAFF
cdr3_nt: TGTGCCATCACGCAGGGACAAATGAACACTGAAGCTTTCTTT

clone_size: .
cdr3_length: 14
j_call: TRBJ1-4
d_call: .
v_call: TRBV5-1
cdr3_aa: CASSLGSPNEKLFF
cdr3_nt: TGCGCCAGCAGCTTGGGCAGTCCTAATGAAAAACTGTTTTTT

clone_size: .
cdr3_length: 14
j_call: TRBJ2-5
d_call: .
v_call: TRBV7-2
cdr3_aa: CASSLEAGAKTQYF
cdr3_nt: TGTGCCAGCAGCTTAGAGGCAGGAGCAAAGACCCAGTACTTC

clone_size: .
cdr3_length: 15
j_call: TRBJ2-1
d_call: .
v_call: TRBV19
cdr3_aa: CASSIDLGRVNEQFF
cdr3_nt: TGTGCCAGTAGTATAGATCTGGGCAGGGTCAATGAGCAGTTCTTC

clone_size: .
cdr3_length: 16
j_call: TRBJ2-7
d_call: TRBD2
v_call: TRBV28
cdr3_aa: CASSFPLSGGAYEQYF
cdr3_nt: TGTGCCAGCAGTTTCCCTCTGTCGGGAGGGGCCTACGAGCAGTACTTC

clone_size: .
cdr3_length: 15
j_call: TRBJ2-3
d_call: .
v_call: TRBV7-2
cdr3_aa: CASSLFAVDTDTQYF
cdr3_nt: TGTGCCAGCAGCCTTTTTGCCGTCGACACAGATACGCAGTATTTT

clone_size: once
cdr3_length: 14
j_call: TRBJ2-5
d_call: .
v_call: TRBV4-1
cdr3_aa: CASSQLDVEETQYF
cdr3_nt: TGCGCCAGCAGCCAGCTGGACGTTGAAGAGACCCAGTACTTC

clone_size: .
cdr3_length: 14
j_call: TRBJ2-7
d_call: TRBD1
v_call: TRBV6-5
cdr3_aa: CASSRQGEIYEQYF
cdr3_nt: TGTGCCAGCAGTAGACAGGGGGAAATCTACGAGCAGTACTTC

clone_size: .
cdr3_length: 15
j_call: TRBJ2-5
d_call: TRBD1
v_call: TRBV18
cdr3_aa: CATRGSQGTEETQYF
cdr3_nt: TGTGCCACCAGGGGTTCACAGGGGACGGAAGAGACCCAGTACTTC

clone_size: .
cdr3_length: 16
j_call: TRBJ1-1
d_call: TRBD1
v_call: TRBV2
cdr3_aa: CASSVPRTGVNTEAFF
cdr3_nt: TGTGCCAGCAGTGTTCCCCGGACAGGGGTGAACACTGAAGCTTTCTTT

clone_size: .
cdr3_length: 13
j_call: TRBJ2-1
d_call: .
v_call: TRBV9
cdr3_aa: CASSVGPYNEQFF
cdr3_nt: TGTGCCAGCAGCGTAGGCCCGTACAATGAGCAGTTCTTC

clone_size: once
cdr3_length: 15
j_call: TRBJ2-3
d_call: TRBD2
v_call: TRBV5-1
cdr3_aa: CASSLERGSTDTQYF
cdr3_nt: TGCGCCAGCAGCTTGGAGCGGGGGAGCACAGATACGCAGTATTTT

clone_size: .
cdr3_length: 13
j_call: TRBJ1-2
d_call: .
v_call: TRBV4-2
cdr3_aa: CASSPYSGYGYTF
cdr3_nt: TGTGCCAGCAGCCCCTACTCGGGGTATGGCTACACCTTC

clone_size: .
cdr3_length: 16
j_call: TRBJ1-2
d_call: .
v_call: TRBV27
cdr3_aa: CASSPDFGGAGYGYTF
cdr3_nt: TGTGCCAGCAGTCCCGACTTCGGGGGCGCGGGCTATGGCTACACCTTC

clone_size: .
cdr3_length: 15
j_call: TRBJ2-6
d_call: .
v_call: TRBV29-1
cdr3_aa: CSGNLGGSGANVLTF
cdr3_nt: TGCAGCGGGAACCTAGGGGGCTCTGGGGCCAACGTCCTGACTTTC

clone_size: .
cdr3_length: 16
j_call: TRBJ1-3
d_call: TRBD1
v_call: TRBV5-4
cdr3_aa: CASSPGLGQEGYTIYF
cdr3_nt: TGTGCCAGCAGCCCTGGGTTAGGACAGGAGGGCTACACCATATATTTT

clone_size: .
cdr3_length: 12
j_call: TRBJ2-7
d_call: .
v_call: TRBV7-9
cdr3_aa: CASSLVGYEQYF
cdr3_nt: TGTGCCAGCAGCTTAGTTGGCTACGAGCAGTACTTC

clone_size: .
cdr3_length: 15
j_call: TRBJ1-1
d_call: .
v_call: TRBV18
cdr3_aa: CASSPRGRSGAEAFF
cdr3_nt: TGTGCCAGCTCACCACGGGGACGGTCCGGCGCTGAAGCTTTCTTT

clone_size: .
cdr3_length: 18
j_call: TRBJ2-2
d_call: TRBD2
v_call: TRBV4-2
cdr3_aa: CASSHDGAGGLNTGELFF
cdr3_nt: TGTGCCAGCAGCCATGACGGAGCGGGGGGCTTGAACACCGGGGAGCTGTTTTTT

clone_size: .
cdr3_length: 14
j_call: TRBJ1-4
d_call: TRBD1
v_call: TRBV13
cdr3_aa: CASSTRQGSEKLFF
cdr3_nt: TGTGCCAGCAGCACACGACAGGGATCCGAAAAACTGTTTTTT

clone_size: .
cdr3_length: 15
j_call: TRBJ2-1
d_call: .
v_call: TRBV2
cdr3_aa: CASSEPGRSSNEQFF
cdr3_nt: TGTGCCAGCAGTGAACCAGGGCGGTCCTCCAATGAGCAGTTCTTC

clone_size: .
cdr3_length: 11
j_call: TRBJ2-1
d_call: TRBD1
v_call: TRBV6-1
cdr3_aa: CASRTGDGQFF
cdr3_nt: TGTGCCAGCAGAACAGGGGACGGGCAGTTCTTC

clone_size: .
cdr3_length: 17
j_call: TRBJ1-1
d_call: .
v_call: TRBV30
cdr3_aa: CAWMPHLLRRANTEAFF
cdr3_nt: TGTGCCTGGATGCCACACTTACTGAGAAGAGCGAACACTGAAGCTTTCTTT

clone_size: .
cdr3_length: 13
j_call: TRBJ2-5
d_call: .
v_call: TRBV30
cdr3_aa: CAWINMAAGTQYF
cdr3_nt: TGTGCCTGGATAAACATGGCCGCAGGGACCCAGTACTTC

clone_size: .
cdr3_length: 14
j_call: TRBJ2-3
d_call: TRBD2
v_call: TRBV6-1
cdr3_aa: CASKSGGSTDTQYF
cdr3_nt: TGTGCCAGCAAGAGCGGGGGGAGCACAGATACGCAGTATTTT